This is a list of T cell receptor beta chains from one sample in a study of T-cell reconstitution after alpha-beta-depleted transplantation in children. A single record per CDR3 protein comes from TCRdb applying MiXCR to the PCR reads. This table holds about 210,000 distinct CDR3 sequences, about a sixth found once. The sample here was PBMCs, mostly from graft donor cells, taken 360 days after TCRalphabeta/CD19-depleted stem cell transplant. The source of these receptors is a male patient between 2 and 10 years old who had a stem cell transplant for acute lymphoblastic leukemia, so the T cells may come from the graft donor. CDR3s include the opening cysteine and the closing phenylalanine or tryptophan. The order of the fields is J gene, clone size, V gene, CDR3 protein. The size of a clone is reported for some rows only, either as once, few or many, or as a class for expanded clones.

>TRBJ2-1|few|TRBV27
CASSLLGYRHNEQFF
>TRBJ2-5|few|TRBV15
CATSSFLETQYF
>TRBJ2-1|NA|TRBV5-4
CASSSQGPYRDEQFF
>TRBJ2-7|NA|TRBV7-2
CASTPFRTSGAYEQYF
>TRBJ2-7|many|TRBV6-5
CASRMSEPYEQYF
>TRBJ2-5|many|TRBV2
CASSATETQYF
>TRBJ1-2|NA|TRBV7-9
CASSDSGGYGYTF
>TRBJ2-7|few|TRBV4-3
CASGAGTGSYEQYF
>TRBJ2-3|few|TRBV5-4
CASSLELAGLTDTQYF
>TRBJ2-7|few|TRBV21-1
CASSFFMRGGCSEQYF
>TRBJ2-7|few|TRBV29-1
CSVGWVGPLEQYF
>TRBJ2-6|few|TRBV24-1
CATSTGTGLLEGANVLTF
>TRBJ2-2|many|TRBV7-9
CASSLSDTGELFF
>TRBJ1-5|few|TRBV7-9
CASSFDPGGNQPQHF
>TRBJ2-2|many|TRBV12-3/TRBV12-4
CASRQMGLAGELFF
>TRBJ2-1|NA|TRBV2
CASSFDRGGHNEQFF
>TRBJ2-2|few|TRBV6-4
CASSVRGTGTGELFF
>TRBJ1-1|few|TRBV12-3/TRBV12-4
CASSFPLNTEAFF
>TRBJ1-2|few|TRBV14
CASSQYRDRGLNDYGYTF
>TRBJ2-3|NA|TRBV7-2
CASSLESSTSPDTQYF
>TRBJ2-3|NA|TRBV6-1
CASRHDRTNTDTQYF
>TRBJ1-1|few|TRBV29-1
CSVREDSWGTEAFF
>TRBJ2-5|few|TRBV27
CASKSSGETQYF
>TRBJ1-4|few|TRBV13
CASREGMGEKLFF
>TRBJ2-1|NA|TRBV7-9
CASSLGRGYEQFF
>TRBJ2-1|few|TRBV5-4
CASSLQPLASGNYYNEQFF
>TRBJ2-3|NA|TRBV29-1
CSVASFSTDTQYF
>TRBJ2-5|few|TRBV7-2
CASSPSIPGAGKETQYF